The 18 T cell receptor beta chains given below trace back to one sample, sequenced in a study of T cells after yellow fever vaccination. Via MiXCR, TCRdb re-called the 5' RACE reads, giving one row per CDR3 protein. Counted here are roughly 160,000 distinct CDR3 sequences, around 9.3% occurring once; the ten biggest clones make up roughly 36%. The material was CD8+ T cells sorted from PBMCs, obtained 45 days after the yellow fever booster vaccination. All receptors come from a man younger than 30 who received the YFV17D yellow fever vaccine.

V gene TRBV10-2 combines with J gene TRBJ1-6; D gene ambiguous. Trimming pared 7 bases from V and 1 base from J, leaving 11 bases between. The length of the CDR3 is 15 residues. The V gene's germline CDR1 is WSHSY and CDR2 SAAADI. The CDR3 reads CASNGFWSYNSPLHF. The CDR3 coding sequence is TGCGCCAGCAATGGGTTTTGGTCCTATAATTCACCCCTCCACTTT.

The V and J genes are TRBV6-5 and TRBJ2-1; D might be TRBD2 (5 bases). The CDR3 runs 13 residues. Germline V gene lookup returns CDR1 MNHEY and CDR2 SVGAGI. V was clipped by 0 bases and J by 9 bases, with 9 bases between them. CDR3 loop: CASSYSRVAEQFF. Here the CDR3 DNA reads TGTGCCAGCAGTTACTCGAGGGTCGCTGAGCAGTTCTTC.

This clonotype was detected only a few times. The chain couples TRBV6-2 or TRBV6-3 to TRBJ2-1; TRBD1 aligns across 9 bases. The V gene's germline CDR1 is MNHEY and CDR2 SVGEGT. The CDR3 totals 15 residues. V lost 6 bases and J lost 3; bases outside the gene matches: 6. The DNA of the CDR3 is TGTGCCAGCAGCCCGCGGGACAGGGTCTACAATGAGCAGTTCTTC. Its translation: CASSPRDRVYNEQFF.

This clonotype was recorded at least ten times. The CDR3 sequence: CASSPVAVLTDTQYF. The CDR3 DNA reads TGTGCCAGCTCACCTGTAGCGGTGTTAACAGATACGCAGTATTTT. V usage is TRBV18 and J usage is TRBJ2-3, with D perhaps matching TRBD2 (6 bases). The CDR3 consists of 15 residues. The germline V gene encodes CDR1 KGHSH and CDR2 LQKENI. The V end was cut by 3 bases, the J end by 3 bases, with 13 bases between.

This chain joins TRBV7-9 and TRBJ1-5, with D hard to call. This CDR3 has 15 residues. CDR1 SEHNR and CDR2 FQNEAQ come from the germline V gene (reference sequence). V lost 1 base, J lost 3 bases, and 10 bases lay in between. The CDR3 region has the DNA TGTGCCAGCAGCTTAGGGGTAGGATTCAATCAGCCCCAGCATTTT. It yields the protein CASSLGVGFNQPQHF.

The chain links TRBV5-6 to TRBJ2-3; D is possibly TRBD1 or TRBD2 (6 bases each). Germline lookup yields CDR1 SGHDT and CDR2 YYEEEE. The V and J ends lost 1 base and 2 bases respectively, with 11 bases between them. The CDR3 is made up of 15 amino acids. The chain's CDR3 is CASSLWGALTDTQYF. DNA for the CDR3: TGTGCCAGCAGCTTGTGGGGGGCCCTCACAGATACGCAGTATTTT.

The chain uses TRBV11-2 and TRBJ2-5; 9 nucleotides match TRBD2. The CDR3 runs 15 residues. Trimming cost V 0 bases and J 2 bases; bases outside gene matches: 1. Germline-derived CDR1 and CDR2 are SGHAT and FQNNGV. CDR3 sequence (DNA): TGTGCCAGCAGCTTAGAGCTAGCGGGGCAAGAGACCCAGTACTTC. Translated: CASSLELAGQETQYF.

V usage is TRBV6-2 or TRBV6-3 and J usage is TRBJ2-2; D not resolved. CDR1 is MNHEY, CDR2 SVGEGT, per germline. The CDR3 sequence is 12 residues long. V was pared by 6 bases and J by 1 base, with 3 bases between. The CDR3 DNA reads as TGTGCCAGCAGACAGAACACCGGGGAGCTGTTTTTT. This encodes CASRQNTGELFF.

The sample holds a few counts of this clonotype. The chain couples TRBV27 to TRBJ2-1; D possibly corresponds to TRBD2 (5 bases). CDR3 length: 15 residues. The V gene's germline CDR1 is MNHEY and CDR2 SMNVEV (reference sequence). V shed 3 bases and J shed 2 bases, with 11 bases lying between them. CDR3 nucleotide sequence: TGTGCCAGCAGTTTCGGGCGAGGGACCTACAATGAGCAGTTCTTC. It translates to CASSFGRGTYNEQFF.

This clonotype showed up just a few times. The chain is built from TRBV7-9 and TRBJ2-7; D ambiguous. Germline V lookup: CDR1 SEHNR, CDR2 FQNEAQ (reference sequence). The CDR3 covers 13 residues. The ends were cut back, 1 base at V and 3 bases at J, with 7 bases in the middle. The CDR3, as DNA: TGTGCCAGCAGCTTAGTCGGAAACTACGAGCAGTACGTC. Translated: CASSLVGNYEQYV.

This clonotype was observed a handful of times. The chain has TRBV20-1 and TRBJ1-1, with a weak D call TRBD1 (6 bases). Germline V gives CDR1 DFQATT, CDR2 SNEGSKA (reference sequence). There are 12 residues in the CDR3. Trimming shortened V by 2 bases and J by 6 bases, and 10 bases separated the two germline ends. The CDR3 spells CSARRGAPEAFF. The CDR3 nucleotides read TGCAGTGCTAGAAGGGGGGCCCCTGAAGCTTTCTTT.

This clonotype has only a few counts. The V and J genes are TRBV15 and TRBJ2-5, with D tentatively TRBD2 (6 bases). V shed 5 bases and J shed 6 bases, with 16 bases lying between them. The germline gives CDR1 LNHNV, CDR2 YYDKDF (reference sequence). The CDR3 is made up of 14 amino acids. CDR3 coding DNA: TGTGCCACCAGCCGTTGGGGACTCGCGCAGACCCAGTACTTC. Translating it yields CATSRWGLAQTQYF.

The chain joins TRBV5-1 to TRBJ2-3; tentative D call: TRBD1 (6 bases). The CDR3 extends over 15 amino acids. The V end lost 1 base, the J end lost 4 bases, and 13 bases lay between the germline ends. The germline CDR1 and CDR2 sequences are SGHRS and YFSETQ. The CDR3 protein is CASSLWDTPPDTQYF. The CDR3 coding sequence is TGCGCCAGCAGCTTGTGGGACACTCCCCCAGATACGCAGTATTTT.

The chain links TRBV20-1 to TRBJ2-7; TRBD2 aligns across 10 bases. This CDR3 contains 16 residues. Germline trimming cut 3 bases from V and 0 bases from J; bases unmatched to any gene: 8. Germline CDR1 reads DFQATT; CDR2 reads SNEGSKA (reference sequence). CDR3 coding DNA: TGCAGTGCTAGGCCTAGCGGGGGCCCGAGCTCCTACGAGCAGTACTTC. It codes for CSARPSGGPSSYEQYF.

The chain combines TRBV7-2 with TRBJ2-5; the D gene is possibly TRBD2 (7 bases). CDR1 is SGHTA and CDR2 is FQGNSA in the germline V gene. The CDR3 sequence is 15 residues long. The V and J ends lost 3 bases and 5 bases respectively, with 16 bases between them. In nucleotides, the CDR3 is TGTGCCAGCAGCTTCTCGGGGGGCTGGGCGGAGACCCAGTACTTC. Translated: CASSFSGGWAETQYF.

The chain links TRBV2 to TRBJ2-3, with D uncertain. V was shortened by 1 base and J by 2 bases, with 7 bases between the two germline ends. CDR1 and CDR2 from the germline V gene are SNHLY and FYNNEI. The CDR3 totals 14 residues. DNA of the CDR3: TGTGCCAGCAGTGAAGGAGCCCTCACAGATACGCAGTATTTT. Its translation is CASSEGALTDTQYF.

The CDR3 spells CASRTGEGTEAFF. In DNA, the CDR3 is TGTGCCAGCAGAACAGGGGAAGGCACTGAAGCTTTCTTT. V and J are TRBV6-2 or TRBV6-3 and TRBJ1-1, with 7 bases aligning to TRBD1. This CDR3 comprises 13 residues. Trimming cost V 6 bases and J 4 bases; bases outside gene matches: 5. Germline V gene sequence: CDR1 MNHEY, CDR2 SVGEGT.

The CDR3 bases are TGTGCCAGCAGCCTCCTACAGGGCAGCGAGCAGTACGTC. It specifies CASSLLQGSEQYV. V and J are TRBV27 and TRBJ2-7; possible D gene TRBD1, 6 bases. V gave up 6 bases and J gave up 6 bases, with 15 bases separating them. Germline V CDR1 and CDR2: MNHEY, SMNVEV (reference sequence). The CDR3 has 13 residues.